Each of the 3 T cell receptor beta chains below was sequenced from the same sample in a study of shared clonotypes between healthy human individuals. The naive CD8 fraction comprised CD45RO-negative cells positively selected for CCR7 and excluded terminally differentiated effector memory CD45RA+ cells. Method: immunoSEQ multiplex PCR; TCRdb's copy keeps in-frame clones and lacks some. The sample lists around 2,000,000 clones, under 95% occurring once. The sample comprised naive CD8+ T cells from PBMCs. The receptors shown here come from a man aged 18 to 29 in good health. Some clones in this sample may be carry-over from other donors' samples.

The rearrangement links TRBV19 to TRBJ2-1, with a weak D call TRBD2 (5 bases). Germline assignment: CDR1 LNHDA and CDR2 SQIVND (reference sequence). Trimming removed 6 bases from V and 9 bases from J, with 18 bases in between. This CDR3 comprises 14 residues. The CDR3 DNA is TGTGCCAGTAGCCAGTGGATGGGAGACGGTGAGCAGTTCTTC. Translation gives CASSQWMGDGEQFF.

The chain couples TRBV7-9 to TRBJ1-2, with D possibly matching TRBD1 (5 bases). CDR3 length: 14 amino acids. CDR1 is SEHNR, CDR2 FQNEAQ, per germline (reference sequence). V was cut by 5 bases and J by 6 bases, with 16 bases left in between. The DNA for the CDR3 is TGTGCCAGCAGCCCTCGTCGGACAAATAATGGCTACACCTTC. It codes for CASSPRRTNNGYTF.

DNA of the CDR3: TGTGCCAGCAGTCTAGTTTCTCCGGGACAGCCGAACACCGGGGAGCTGTTTTTT. This codes for CASSLVSPGQPNTGELFF. The rearrangement uses TRBV28 and TRBJ2-2; 7 bases agree with TRBD1. This CDR3 contains 18 residues. V was clipped by 5 bases and J by 0 bases; unmatched bases: 12. Germline lookup yields CDR1 MDHEN and CDR2 SYDVKM.